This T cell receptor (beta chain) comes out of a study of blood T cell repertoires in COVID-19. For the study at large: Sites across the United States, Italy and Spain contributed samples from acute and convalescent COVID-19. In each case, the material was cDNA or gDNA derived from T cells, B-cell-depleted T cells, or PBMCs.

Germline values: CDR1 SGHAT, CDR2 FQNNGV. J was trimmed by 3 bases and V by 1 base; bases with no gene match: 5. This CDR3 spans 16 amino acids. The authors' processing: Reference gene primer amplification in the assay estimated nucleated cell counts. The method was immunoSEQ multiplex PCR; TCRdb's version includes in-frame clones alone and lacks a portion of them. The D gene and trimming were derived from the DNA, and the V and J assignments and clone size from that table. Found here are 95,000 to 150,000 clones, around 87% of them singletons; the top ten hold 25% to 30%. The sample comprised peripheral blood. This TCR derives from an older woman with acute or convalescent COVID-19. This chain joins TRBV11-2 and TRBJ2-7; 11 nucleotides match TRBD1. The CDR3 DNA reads TGTGCCAGCAGCTTAGGACTGGGACAGGGGGGCTACGAGCAGTACTTC. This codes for CASSLGLGQGGYEQYF.